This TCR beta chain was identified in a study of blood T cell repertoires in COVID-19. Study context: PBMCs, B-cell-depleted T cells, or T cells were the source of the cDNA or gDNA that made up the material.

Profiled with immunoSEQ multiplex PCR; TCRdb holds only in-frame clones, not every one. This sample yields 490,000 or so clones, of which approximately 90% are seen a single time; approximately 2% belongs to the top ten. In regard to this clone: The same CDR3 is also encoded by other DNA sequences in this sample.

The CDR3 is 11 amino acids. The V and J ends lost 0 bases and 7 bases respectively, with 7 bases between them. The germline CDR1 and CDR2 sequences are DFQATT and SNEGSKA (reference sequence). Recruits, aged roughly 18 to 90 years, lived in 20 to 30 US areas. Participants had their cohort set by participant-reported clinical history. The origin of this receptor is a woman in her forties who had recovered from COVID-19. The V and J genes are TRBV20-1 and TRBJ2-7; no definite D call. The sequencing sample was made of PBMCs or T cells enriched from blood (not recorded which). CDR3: CSARDGREQYF. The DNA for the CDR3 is TGCAGTGCTAGAGATGGCCGTGAGCAGTACTTC.